Presented here are 5 T cell receptor beta chains from one specimen sequenced in a study of response to subunit inactivated influenza vaccine. TCRdb analysed the RT-PCR reads with MiXCR anew, one entry per CDR3 protein. The table lists 560,000 or so distinct CDR3 sequences, less than 10% of them singletons. The sequencing used PBMCs from blood, collected approximately 25 months after vaccination. The receptors come from a man aged 45-69 years who received an inactivated influenza vaccine.

This clonotype was detected only a few times. The chain has TRBV7-2 and TRBJ2-5, with D perhaps matching TRBD2 (5 bases). This CDR3 has 15 residues. Germline-derived CDR1 and CDR2 are SGHTA and FQGNSA. V was cut by 3 bases and J by 0 bases, with 11 bases left in between. CDR3 sequence reads: CASSFRTGNQETQYF. The CDR3 nucleotides read TGTGCCAGCAGCTTCCGGACTGGGAACCAAGAGACCCAGTACTTC.

The rearrangement uses TRBV5-1 and TRBJ2-2; D gene uncertain. Germline-derived CDR1 and CDR2 are SGHRS and YFSETQ. This CDR3 is built from 15 residues. Trimming pared 4 bases from V and 5 bases from J, leaving 15 bases between. The CDR3 nucleotides are TGCGCCAGCAGCCCCGCCACCAGTGGAACCGGGGAGCTGTTTTTT. It encodes CASSPATSGTGELFF.

This clonotype was seen many times. The J gene is TRBJ1-3, the V gene TRBV7-8, with 9 bases fitting TRBD1. The CDR3 has 17 residues. Germline CDR1 reads SGHVS; CDR2 reads FQNEAQ. Germline trimming cut 5 bases from V and 2 bases from J; bases unmatched to any gene: 10. CDR3 nucleotide sequence: TGTGCCAGCAGCCTCCCCGGGACAGGGAACCCTGGAAACACCATATATTTT. It specifies CASSLPGTGNPGNTIYF.

This clonotype has a count of ten or more. The CDR3 DNA reads TGTGCCAGCAGTCCCCAAACTTTGACAGCCAGGGGCCCTGGCTACACCTTC. Its protein product is CASSPQTLTARGPGYTF. The rearrangement joins TRBV12-3 or TRBV12-4 to TRBJ1-2; weak D call: TRBD1 (6 bases). The V end was cut by 5 bases, the J end by 7 bases, with 26 bases between. The CDR3 is 17 residues long.

This clonotype was seen a handful of times. The chain joins TRBV2 to TRBJ2-7, with D tentatively TRBD2 (6 bases). In germline, CDR1 is SNHLY, CDR2 FYNNEI. CDR3 size: 13 residues. V was cut by 7 bases and J by 5 bases, with 15 bases left in between. The CDR3 DNA reads TGTGCCAGCACTGGGCTAGCGTGGGACGAGCAGTACTTC. Protein sequence: CASTGLAWDEQYF.